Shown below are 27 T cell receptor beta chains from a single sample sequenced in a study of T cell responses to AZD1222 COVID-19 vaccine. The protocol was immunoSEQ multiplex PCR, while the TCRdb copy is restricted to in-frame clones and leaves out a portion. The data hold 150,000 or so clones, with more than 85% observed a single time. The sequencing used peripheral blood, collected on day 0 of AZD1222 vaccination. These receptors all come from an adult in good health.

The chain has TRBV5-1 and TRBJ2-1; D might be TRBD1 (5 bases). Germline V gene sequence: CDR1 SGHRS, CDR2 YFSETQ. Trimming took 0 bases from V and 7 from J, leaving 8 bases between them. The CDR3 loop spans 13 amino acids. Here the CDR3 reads CASSLEGPNEQFF. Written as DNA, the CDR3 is TGCGCCAGCAGCTTGGAGGGGCCAAATGAGCAGTTCTTC.

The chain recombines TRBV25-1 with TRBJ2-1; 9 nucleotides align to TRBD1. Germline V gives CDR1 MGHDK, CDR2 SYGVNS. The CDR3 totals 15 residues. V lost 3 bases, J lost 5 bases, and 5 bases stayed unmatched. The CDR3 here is CASSDPGQGDNEQFF. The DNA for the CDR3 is TGTGCCAGCAGTGACCCGGGACAGGGCGACAATGAGCAGTTCTTC.

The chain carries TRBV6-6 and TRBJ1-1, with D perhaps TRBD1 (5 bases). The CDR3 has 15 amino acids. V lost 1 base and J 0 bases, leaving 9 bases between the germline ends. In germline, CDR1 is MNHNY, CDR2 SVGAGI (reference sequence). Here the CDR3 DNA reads TGTGCCAGCAGTTACTGGGGGACGGTGAACACTGAAGCTTTCTTT. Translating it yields CASSYWGTVNTEAFF.

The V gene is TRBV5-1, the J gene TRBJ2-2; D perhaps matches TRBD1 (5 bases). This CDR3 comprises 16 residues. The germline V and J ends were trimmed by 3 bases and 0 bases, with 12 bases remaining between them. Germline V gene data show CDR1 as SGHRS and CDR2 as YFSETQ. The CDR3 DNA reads TGCGCCAGCAGCTCAGGACATACCGCGAACACCGGGGAGCTGTTTTTT. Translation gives CASSSGHTANTGELFF.

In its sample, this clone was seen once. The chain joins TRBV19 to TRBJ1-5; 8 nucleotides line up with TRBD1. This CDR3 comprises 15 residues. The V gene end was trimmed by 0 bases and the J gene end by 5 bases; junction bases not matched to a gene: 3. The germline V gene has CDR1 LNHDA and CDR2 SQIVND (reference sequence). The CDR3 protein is CASSIDPTGDQPQHF. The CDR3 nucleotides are TGTGCCAGTAGTATAGATCCGACAGGGGATCAGCCCCAGCATTTT.

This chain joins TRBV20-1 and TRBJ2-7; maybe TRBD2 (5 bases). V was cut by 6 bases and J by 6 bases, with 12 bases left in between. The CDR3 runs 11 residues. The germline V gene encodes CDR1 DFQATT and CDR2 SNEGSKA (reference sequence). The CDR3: CSAGSWAEQYF. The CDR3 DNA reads TGCAGTGCAGGGAGTTGGGCCGAGCAGTACTTC.

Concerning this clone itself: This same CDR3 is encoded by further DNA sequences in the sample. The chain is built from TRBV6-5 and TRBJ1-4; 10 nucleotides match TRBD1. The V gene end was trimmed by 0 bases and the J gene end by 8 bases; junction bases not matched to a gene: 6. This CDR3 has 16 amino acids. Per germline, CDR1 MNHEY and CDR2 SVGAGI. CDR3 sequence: CASSYSRDRGREKLFF. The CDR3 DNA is TGTGCCAGCAGTTACTCGAGGGACAGGGGAAGAGAAAAACTGTTTTTT.

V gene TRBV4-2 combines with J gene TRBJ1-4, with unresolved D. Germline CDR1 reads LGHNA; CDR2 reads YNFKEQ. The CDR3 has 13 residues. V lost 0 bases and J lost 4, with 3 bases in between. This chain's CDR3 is CASSQELNEKLFF. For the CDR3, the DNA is TGTGCCAGCAGCCAAGAGCTTAATGAAAAACTGTTTTTT.

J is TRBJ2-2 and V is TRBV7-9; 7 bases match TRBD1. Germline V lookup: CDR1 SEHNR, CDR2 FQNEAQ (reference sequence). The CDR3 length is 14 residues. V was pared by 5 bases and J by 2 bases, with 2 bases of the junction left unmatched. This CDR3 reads CASSGQANTGELFF. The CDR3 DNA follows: TGTGCCAGCAGCGGACAGGCTAACACCGGGGAGCTGTTTTTT.

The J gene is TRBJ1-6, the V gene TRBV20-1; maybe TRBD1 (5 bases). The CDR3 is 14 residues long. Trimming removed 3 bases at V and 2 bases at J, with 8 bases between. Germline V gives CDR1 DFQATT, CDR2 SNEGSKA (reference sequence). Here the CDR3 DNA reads TGCAGTGCTAGTAGGGGCCCCTATAATTCACCCCTCCACTTT. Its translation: CSASRGPYNSPLHF.

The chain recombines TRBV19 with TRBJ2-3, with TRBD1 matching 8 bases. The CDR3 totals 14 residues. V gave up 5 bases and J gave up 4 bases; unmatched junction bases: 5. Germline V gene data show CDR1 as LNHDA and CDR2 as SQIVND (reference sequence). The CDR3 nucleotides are TGTGCCAGTAGTCTCCGGACAGGGCCAGATACGCAGTATTTT. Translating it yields CASSLRTGPDTQYF.

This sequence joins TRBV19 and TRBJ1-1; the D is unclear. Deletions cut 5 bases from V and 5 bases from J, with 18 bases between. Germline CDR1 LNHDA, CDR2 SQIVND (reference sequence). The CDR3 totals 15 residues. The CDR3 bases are TGTGCCAGTAGTCCCTCCGTGGGGAGGTGGACTGAAGCTTTCTTT. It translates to CASSPSVGRWTEAFF.

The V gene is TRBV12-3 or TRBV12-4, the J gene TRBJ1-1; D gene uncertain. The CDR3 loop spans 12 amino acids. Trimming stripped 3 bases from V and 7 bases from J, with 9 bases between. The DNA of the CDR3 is TGTGCCAGCAGTTTGAGCGGCGGTGAAGCTTTCTTT. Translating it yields CASSLSGGEAFF.

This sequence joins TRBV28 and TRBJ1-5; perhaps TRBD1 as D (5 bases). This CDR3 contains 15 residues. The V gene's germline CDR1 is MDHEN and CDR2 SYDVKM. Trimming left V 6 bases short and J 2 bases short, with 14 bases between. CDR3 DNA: TGTGCCAGCAGCTCGATGGGGGGTGGCAATCAGCCCCAGCATTTT. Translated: CASSSMGGGNQPQHF.

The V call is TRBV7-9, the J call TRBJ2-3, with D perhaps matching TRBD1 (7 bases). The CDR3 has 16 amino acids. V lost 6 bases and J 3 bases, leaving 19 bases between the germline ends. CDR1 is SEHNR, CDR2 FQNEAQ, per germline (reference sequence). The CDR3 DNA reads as TGTGCCAGCAGTCCAGGGGGGAAAAGGAGTACAGATACGCAGTATTTT. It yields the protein CASSPGGKRSTDTQYF.

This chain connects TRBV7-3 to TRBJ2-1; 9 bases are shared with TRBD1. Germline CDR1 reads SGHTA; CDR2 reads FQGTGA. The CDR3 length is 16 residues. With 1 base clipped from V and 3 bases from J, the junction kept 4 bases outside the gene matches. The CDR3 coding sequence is TGTGCCAGCAGCTTAAGCGGACAGGGGTTCTACAATGAGCAGTTCTTC. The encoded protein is CASSLSGQGFYNEQFF.

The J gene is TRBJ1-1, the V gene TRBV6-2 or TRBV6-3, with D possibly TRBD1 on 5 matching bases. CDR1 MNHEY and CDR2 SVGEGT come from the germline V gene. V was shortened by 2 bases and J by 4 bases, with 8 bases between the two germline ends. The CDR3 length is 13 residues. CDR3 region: CASSYDTGTEAFF. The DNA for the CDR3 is TGTGCCAGCAGTTACGATACAGGCACTGAAGCTTTCTTT.

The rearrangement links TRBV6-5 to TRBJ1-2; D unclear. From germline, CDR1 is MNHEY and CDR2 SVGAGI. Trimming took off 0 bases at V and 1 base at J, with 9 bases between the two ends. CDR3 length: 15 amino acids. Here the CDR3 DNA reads TGTGCCAGCAGTTACTCGACGGGTCTTAACTATGGCTACACCTTC. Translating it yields CASSYSTGLNYGYTF.

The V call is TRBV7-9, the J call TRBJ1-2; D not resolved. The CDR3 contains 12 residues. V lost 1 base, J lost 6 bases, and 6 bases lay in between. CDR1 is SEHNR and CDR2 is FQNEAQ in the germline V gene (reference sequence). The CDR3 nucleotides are TGTGCCAGCAGCTTAGTAGCTGATGGCTACACCTTC. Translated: CASSLVADGYTF.

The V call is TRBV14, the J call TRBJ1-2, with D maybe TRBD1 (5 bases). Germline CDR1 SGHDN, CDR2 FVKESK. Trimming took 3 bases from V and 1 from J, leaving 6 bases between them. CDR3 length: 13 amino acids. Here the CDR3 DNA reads TGTGCCAGCAGCCAGGGGGGTAACTATGGCTACACCTTC. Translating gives CASSQGGNYGYTF. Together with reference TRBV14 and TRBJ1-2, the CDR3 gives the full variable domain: EAGVTQFPSHSVIEKGQTVTLRCDPISGHDNLYWYRRVMGKEIKFLLHFVKESKQDESGMPNNRFLAERTGGTYSTLKVQPAELEDSGVYFCASSQGGNYGYTFGSGTRLTVV.

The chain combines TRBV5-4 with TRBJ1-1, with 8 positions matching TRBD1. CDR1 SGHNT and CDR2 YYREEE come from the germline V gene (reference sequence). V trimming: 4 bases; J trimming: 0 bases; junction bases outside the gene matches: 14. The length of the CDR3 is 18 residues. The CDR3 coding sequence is TGTGCCAGCAGCCTACCTCAAGGACAGGGAGCATTGAACACTGAAGCTTTCTTT. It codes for CASSLPQGQGALNTEAFF. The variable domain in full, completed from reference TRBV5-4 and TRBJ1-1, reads ETGVTQSPTHLIKTRGQQVTLRCSSQSGHNTVSWYQQALGQGPQFIFQYYREEENGRGNFPPRFSGLQFPNYSSELNVNALELDDSALYLCASSLPQGQGALNTEAFFGQGTRLTVV.

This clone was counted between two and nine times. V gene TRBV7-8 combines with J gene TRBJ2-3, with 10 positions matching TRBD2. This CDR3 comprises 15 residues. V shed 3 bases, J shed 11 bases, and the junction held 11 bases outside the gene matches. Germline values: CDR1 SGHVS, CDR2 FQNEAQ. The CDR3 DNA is TGTGCCAGCAGCTTCAGCGGGGGGGCTCGGCGGGAGCAGTATTTT. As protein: CASSFSGGARREQYF. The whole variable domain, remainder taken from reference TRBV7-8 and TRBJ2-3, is GAGVSQSPRYKVAKRGQDVALRCDPISGHVSLFWYQQALGQGPEFLTYFQNEAQLDKSGLPSDRFFAERPEGSVSTLKIQRTQQEDSAVYLCASSFSGGARREQYFGPGTRLTVL.

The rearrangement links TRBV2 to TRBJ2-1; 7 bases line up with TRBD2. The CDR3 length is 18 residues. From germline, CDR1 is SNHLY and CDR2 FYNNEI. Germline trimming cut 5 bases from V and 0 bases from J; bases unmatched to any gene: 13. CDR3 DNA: TGTGCCAGCAGTACGTCTCGAGGGGCGGGGGACTCCTACAATGAGCAGTTCTTC. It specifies CASSTSRGAGDSYNEQFF.

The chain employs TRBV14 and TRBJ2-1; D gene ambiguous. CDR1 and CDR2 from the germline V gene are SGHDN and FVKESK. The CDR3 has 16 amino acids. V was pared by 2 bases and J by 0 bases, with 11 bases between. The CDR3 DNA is TGTGCCAGCAGCCAATTTGGAAAACGCTCCTACAATGAGCAGTTCTTC. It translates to CASSQFGKRSYNEQFF. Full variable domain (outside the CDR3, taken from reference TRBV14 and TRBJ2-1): EAGVTQFPSHSVIEKGQTVTLRCDPISGHDNLYWYRRVMGKEIKFLLHFVKESKQDESGMPNNRFLAERTGGTYSTLKVQPAELEDSGVYFCASSQFGKRSYNEQFFGPGTRLTVL.

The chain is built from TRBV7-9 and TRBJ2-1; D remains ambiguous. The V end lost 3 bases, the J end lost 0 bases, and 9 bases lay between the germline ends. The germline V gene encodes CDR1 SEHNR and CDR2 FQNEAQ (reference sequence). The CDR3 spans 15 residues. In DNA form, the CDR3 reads TGTGCCAGCAGCTTTCTGGGCGGCTCCTACAATGAGCAGTTCTTC. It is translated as CASSFLGGSYNEQFF.

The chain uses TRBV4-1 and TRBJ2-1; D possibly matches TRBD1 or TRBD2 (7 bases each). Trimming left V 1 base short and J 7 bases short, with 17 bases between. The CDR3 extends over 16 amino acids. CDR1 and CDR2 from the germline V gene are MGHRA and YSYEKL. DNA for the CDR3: TGCGCCAGCAGCCAAGGTTCAGGGGGGGCAAAGAATGAGCAGTTCTTC. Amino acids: CASSQGSGGAKNEQFF.

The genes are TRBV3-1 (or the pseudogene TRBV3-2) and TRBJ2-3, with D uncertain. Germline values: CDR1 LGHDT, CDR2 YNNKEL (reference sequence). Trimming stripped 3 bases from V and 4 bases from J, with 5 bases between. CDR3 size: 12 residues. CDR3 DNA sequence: TGTGCCAGCAGCCATATGTCAGATACGCAGTATTTT. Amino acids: CASSHMSDTQYF.